This is a list of T cell receptor beta chains from one sample in a study of cytomegalovirus exposure and HLA in healthy donors. The method was immunoSEQ multiplex PCR; TCRdb's version includes in-frame clones alone and lacks a portion of them. The profile covers approximately 85,000 clones, with 80% appearing a single time and about 7.9% taken by the ten largest. The sequenced sample was PBMCs. The source of these receptors is a man under 40 in good health and CMV-seronegative. Each CDR3 is given with its conserved first and last residue. The order of the fields is J gene, clone size, V gene, D gene, CDR3 protein, CDR3 DNA. The D gene is left open where the match is weak. Not every row has a clone size; where given, it reads once, few, many or a size class.

j_gene: TRBJ2-2
abundance: few
v_gene: TRBV25-1
d_gene: TRBD1
CDR3aa: CAASRGDRGTGELFF
CDR3nt: TGTGCCGCATCAAGGGGGGACAGGGGAACCGGGGAGCTGTTTTTT

j_gene: TRBJ2-2
abundance: -
v_gene: TRBV25-1
d_gene: TRBD1
CDR3aa: CASSDPGQTGRNTGELFF
CDR3nt: TGTGCCAGCAGTGATCCCGGGCAGACAGGGCGGAACACCGGGGAGCTGTTTTTT

j_gene: TRBJ1-2
abundance: -
v_gene: TRBV6-5
d_gene: -
CDR3aa: CASSYLGQSYGYTF
CDR3nt: TGTGCCAGCAGTTACCTGGGACAATCCTATGGCTACACCTTC

j_gene: TRBJ1-5
abundance: -
v_gene: TRBV25-1
d_gene: -
CDR3aa: CASSEWGDSNQPQHF
CDR3nt: TGTGCCAGCAGTGAATGGGGGGACAGCAATCAGCCCCAGCATTTT

j_gene: TRBJ2-7
abundance: once
v_gene: TRBV5-8
d_gene: -
CDR3aa: CASSTQPGVIYEQYF
CDR3nt: TGTGCCAGCAGCACGCAGCCAGGGGTCATCTACGAGCAGTACTTC

j_gene: TRBJ1-2
abundance: few
v_gene: TRBV6-5
d_gene: -
CDR3aa: CASSFNPRQVGYTF
CDR3nt: TGTGCCAGCAGTTTCAACCCCCGACAGGTTGGCTACACCTTC

j_gene: TRBJ2-7
abundance: -
v_gene: TRBV5-1
d_gene: TRBD1
CDR3aa: CASSSGQTYEQYF
CDR3nt: TGCGCCAGCAGCTCGGGACAGACCTACGAGCAGTACTTC

j_gene: TRBJ1-2
abundance: -
v_gene: TRBV25-1
d_gene: TRBD1
CDR3aa: CASSNIQGAPNYGYTF
CDR3nt: TGTGCCAGCAGTAATATACAGGGGGCGCCTAACTATGGCTACACCTTC

j_gene: TRBJ2-7
abundance: -
v_gene: TRBV7-9
d_gene: -
CDR3aa: CASSSQDSLYEQYF
CDR3nt: TGTGCCAGCAGCTCACAGGACAGCCTGTACGAGCAGTACTTC

j_gene: TRBJ2-7
abundance: few
v_gene: TRBV29-1
d_gene: TRBD2
CDR3aa: CSVGSLAGAGSYEQYF
CDR3nt: TGCAGCGTTGGGTCCCTAGCGGGAGCAGGGTCCTACGAGCAGTACTTC

j_gene: TRBJ2-7
abundance: -
v_gene: TRBV19
d_gene: TRBD1
CDR3aa: CASSIGRGNYEQYF
CDR3nt: TGTGCCAGTAGTATAGGCAGGGGGAACTACGAGCAGTACTTC

j_gene: TRBJ2-1
abundance: few
v_gene: TRBV6-4
d_gene: -
CDR3aa: CASSDSDSPMRQFF
CDR3nt: TGTGCCAGCAGTGACTCAGACAGTCCAATGAGGCAGTTCTTC

j_gene: TRBJ2-3
abundance: -
v_gene: TRBV7-3
d_gene: TRBD2
CDR3aa: CASSPRGAGGPNTDTQYF
CDR3nt: TGTGCCAGCAGCCCCCGAGGGGCGGGGGGGCCAAACACAGATACGCAGTATTTT

j_gene: TRBJ2-3
abundance: -
v_gene: TRBV2
d_gene: TRBD2
CDR3aa: CASSPIAGGLDTQYF
CDR3nt: TGTGCCAGCAGTCCCATAGCGGGAGGGCTGGATACGCAGTATTTT

j_gene: TRBJ1-4
abundance: once
v_gene: TRBV20-1
d_gene: TRBD1
CDR3aa: CSAPWTGIQFF
CDR3nt: TGCAGTGCTCCCTGGACAGGCATACAATTTTTT

j_gene: TRBJ1-2
abundance: -
v_gene: TRBV14
d_gene: TRBD1
CDR3aa: CASSRDRLNGYTF
CDR3nt: TGTGCCAGCAGCCGGGACAGATTAAATGGCTACACCTTC

j_gene: TRBJ2-7
abundance: -
v_gene: TRBV5-1
d_gene: -
CDR3aa: CASSTNPGHQAPREQYF
CDR3nt: TGCGCCAGCAGCACCAACCCGGGACATCAGGCCCCCCGCGAGCAGTACTTC

j_gene: TRBJ2-7
abundance: few
v_gene: TRBV6-5
d_gene: -
CDR3aa: CASRQGWAGEYEQYF
CDR3nt: TGTGCCAGCAGACAGGGCTGGGCGGGAGAATACGAGCAGTACTTC

j_gene: TRBJ2-2
abundance: -
v_gene: TRBV9
d_gene: TRBD1
CDR3aa: CASSVGGQAADGELFF
CDR3nt: TGTGCCAGCAGCGTAGGTGGACAGGCGGCGGACGGGGAGCTGTTTTTT

j_gene: TRBJ1-5
abundance: -
v_gene: TRBV29-1
d_gene: -
CDR3aa: CSVERGQTGIPPEHSNQPQHF
CDR3nt: TGCAGCGTTGAAAGGGGACAAACAGGGATCCCGCCGGAACATAGCAATCAGCCCCAGCATTTT

j_gene: TRBJ1-2
abundance: -
v_gene: TRBV16
d_gene: -
CDR3aa: CASSQTGNYGYTF
CDR3nt: TGTGCCAGCAGCCAGACAGGAAACTATGGCTACACCTTC

j_gene: TRBJ2-6
abundance: -
v_gene: TRBV19
d_gene: TRBD1
CDR3aa: CASSLPTGGSGANVLTF
CDR3nt: TGTGCCAGTAGTCTCCCGACAGGGGGCTCTGGGGCCAACGTCCTGACTTTC

j_gene: TRBJ2-7
abundance: -
v_gene: TRBV5-1
d_gene: TRBD1
CDR3aa: CASSWGQGYEQYF
CDR3nt: TGCGCCAGCAGCTGGGGACAGGGTTACGAGCAGTACTTC

j_gene: TRBJ2-6
abundance: -
v_gene: TRBV5-1
d_gene: TRBD2
CDR3aa: CASFNSGSFHTGANVLTF
CDR3nt: TGCGCCAGCTTTAATAGCGGGAGCTTCCACACTGGGGCCAACGTCCTGACTTTC

j_gene: TRBJ1-1
abundance: -
v_gene: TRBV30
d_gene: -
CDR3aa: CAWSVDWQGIRMNTEAFF
CDR3nt: TGTGCCTGGAGTGTAGACTGGCAGGGGATACGAATGAACACTGAAGCTTTCTTT

j_gene: TRBJ2-5
abundance: -
v_gene: TRBV7-9
d_gene: TRBD1
CDR3aa: CASSLGQRYQETQYF
CDR3nt: TGTGCCAGCAGTTTGGGACAGCGGTACCAAGAGACCCAGTACTTC

j_gene: TRBJ1-6
abundance: -
v_gene: TRBV2
d_gene: -
CDR3aa: CASSEESSYNSPLHF
CDR3nt: TGTGCCAGCAGTGAGGAGAGCTCCTATAATTCACCCCTCCACTTT

j_gene: TRBJ2-5
abundance: -
v_gene: TRBV7-3
d_gene: -
CDR3aa: CASSLREGGTQYF
CDR3nt: TGTGCCAGCAGCTTACGAGAGGGAGGGACCCAGTACTTC

j_gene: TRBJ1-4
abundance: -
v_gene: TRBV5-1
d_gene: -
CDR3aa: CASQMTPVATNEKLFF
CDR3nt: TGCGCCAGCCAGATGACACCAGTGGCAACTAATGAAAAACTGTTTTTT

j_gene: TRBJ2-7
abundance: once
v_gene: TRBV7-2
d_gene: -
CDR3aa: CASSLQTGSYEQYF
CDR3nt: TGTGCCAGCAGCTTACAGACGGGCTCCTACGAGCAGTACTTC

j_gene: TRBJ1-6
abundance: -
v_gene: TRBV7-9
d_gene: -
CDR3aa: CASSSAGGGSPLHF
CDR3nt: TGTGCCAGCAGCTCGGCAGGTGGAGGCTCACCCCTCCACTTT

j_gene: TRBJ1-4
abundance: few
v_gene: TRBV6-1
d_gene: -
CDR3aa: CASSELRGAVEKLFF
CDR3nt: TGTGCCAGCAGTGAGCTGCGGGGGGCTGTTGAAAAACTGTTTTTT

j_gene: TRBJ1-5
abundance: -
v_gene: TRBV5-6
d_gene: -
CDR3aa: CASSLAPGNQPQHF
CDR3nt: TGTGCCAGCAGCTTGGCGCCGGGCAATCAGCCCCAGCATTTT

j_gene: TRBJ2-7
abundance: -
v_gene: TRBV2
d_gene: -
CDR3aa: CASEGAGRRQQYF
CDR3nt: TGTGCCAGCGAGGGCGCTGGCAGACGTCAACAGTACTTC

j_gene: TRBJ1-5
abundance: once
v_gene: TRBV5-1
d_gene: TRBD1
CDR3aa: CASSLDRGGNQPQHF
CDR3nt: TGCGCCAGCAGCTTGGACAGGGGAGGTAATCAGCCCCAGCATTTT

j_gene: TRBJ2-7
abundance: -
v_gene: TRBV7-2
d_gene: TRBD2
CDR3aa: CASRKSGGRYEQYF
CDR3nt: TGTGCCAGCAGAAAAAGCGGGGGGAGGTACGAGCAGTACTTC

j_gene: TRBJ2-3
abundance: -
v_gene: TRBV5-1
d_gene: -
CDR3aa: CASSLGQGGDTQYF
CDR3nt: TGCGCCAGCAGCTTGGGTCAGGGAGGAGATACGCAGTATTTT

j_gene: TRBJ1-1
abundance: -
v_gene: TRBV7-6
d_gene: -
CDR3aa: CASSLSQGNTEAFF
CDR3nt: TGTGCCAGCAGCTTAAGCCAGGGGAACACTGAAGCTTTCTTT

j_gene: TRBJ1-2
abundance: -
v_gene: TRBV5-6
d_gene: -
CDR3aa: CASSSRDISYTF
CDR3nt: TGTGCCAGCAGCTCCCGGGACATAAGCTACACCTTC

j_gene: TRBJ2-1
abundance: -
v_gene: TRBV5-1
d_gene: TRBD1
CDR3aa: CASSLGDRGSYNEQFF
CDR3nt: TGCGCCAGCAGCTTGGGGGACAGAGGCTCCTACAATGAGCAGTTCTTC

j_gene: TRBJ2-7
abundance: -
v_gene: TRBV29-1
d_gene: -
CDR3aa: CSEAAEGSHYEQYF
CDR3nt: TGCAGCGAGGCGGCGGAGGGAAGTCACTACGAGCAGTACTTC

j_gene: TRBJ2-3
abundance: -
v_gene: TRBV6-8
d_gene: TRBD2
CDR3aa: CASSYGTSGRTDTQYF
CDR3nt: TGTGCCAGCAGTTACGGGACTAGCGGACGCACAGATACGCAGTATTTT

j_gene: TRBJ1-2
abundance: -
v_gene: TRBV7-3
d_gene: -
CDR3aa: CASSPNQGTEGYTF
CDR3nt: TGTGCCAGCAGCCCTAACCAGGGGACGGAGGGCTACACCTTC

j_gene: TRBJ1-4
abundance: -
v_gene: TRBV7-3
d_gene: TRBD1
CDR3aa: CASSSDTGEEGGNEKLFF
CDR3nt: TGTGCCAGCAGCTCCGATACAGGGGAGGAAGGGGGAAATGAAAAACTGTTTTTT

j_gene: TRBJ2-3
abundance: few
v_gene: TRBV29-1
d_gene: -
CDR3aa: CSVGATGDTQYF
CDR3nt: TGCAGCGTAGGCGCTACAGGAGATACGCAGTATTTT

j_gene: TRBJ2-7
abundance: -
v_gene: TRBV7-6
d_gene: TRBD1
CDR3aa: CASSGNRGREQYF
CDR3nt: TGTGCCAGCAGCGGTAACAGGGGCCGGGAGCAGTACTTC

j_gene: TRBJ2-1
abundance: -
v_gene: TRBV5-6
d_gene: TRBD2
CDR3aa: CASRWRGSSYNEQFF
CDR3nt: TGTGCCAGCAGGTGGCGGGGGAGCTCCTACAATGAGCAGTTCTTC